This T cell receptor beta chain was recorded in a study of T cells in Graves' hyperthyroidism and ophthalmopathy. Study-level background: Prior to any treatment, at the point of initial diagnosis, peripheral blood was collected.

Clinical symptoms, serum thyroxine and TRAb, thyroid ultrasound and orbital computed tomography together formed the diagnostic basis. V lost 2 bases, J lost 6 bases, and 6 bases stayed unmatched. Germline loops: CDR1 DFQATT, CDR2 SNEGSKA (reference sequence). The CDR3 length is 14 residues. Amplification yielded TCR beta CDR3 regions, with RNA transcripts as the source. During a first-round RT-PCR of the TCR CDR3, the HTBI primer set was used. In TCRdb, the multiplex PCR reads were re-called with MiXCR into one record per CDR3 protein. There are about 840,000 distinct CDR3 sequences in the sample; 38% occur only once, and over 8% lies in the top ten.

Sequences were obtained from blood. The V gene is TRBV20-1, the J gene TRBJ1-5; 8 bases fit TRBD1. This clonotype originated in a man aged 18-30 years with Graves' hyperthyroidism. CDR3 DNA: TGCAGTGCTAGAAGGACAGGGCAGCCTCAGCCCCAGCATTTT. Protein sequence: CSARRTGQPQPQHF.